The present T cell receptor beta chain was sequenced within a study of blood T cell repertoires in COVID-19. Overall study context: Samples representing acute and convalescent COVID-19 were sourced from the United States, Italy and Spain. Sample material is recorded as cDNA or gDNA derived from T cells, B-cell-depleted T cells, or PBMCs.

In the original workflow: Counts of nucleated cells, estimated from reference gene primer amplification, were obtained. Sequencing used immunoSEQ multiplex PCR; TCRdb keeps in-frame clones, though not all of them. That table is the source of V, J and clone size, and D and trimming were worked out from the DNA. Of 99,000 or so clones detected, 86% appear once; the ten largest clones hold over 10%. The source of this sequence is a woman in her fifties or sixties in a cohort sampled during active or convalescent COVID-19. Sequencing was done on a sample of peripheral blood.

The CDR3 loop is CASSEWRATGNTIYF. In nucleotides, the CDR3 is TGTGCCAGCAGTGAGTGGAGGGCAACTGGAAACACCATATATTTT. V and J are TRBV6-1 and TRBJ1-3; D gene unclear. Per the germline V gene, CDR1 is MNHNS and CDR2 is SASEGT. The CDR3 length is 15 residues. V lost 3 bases and J lost 2, with 11 bases in between.